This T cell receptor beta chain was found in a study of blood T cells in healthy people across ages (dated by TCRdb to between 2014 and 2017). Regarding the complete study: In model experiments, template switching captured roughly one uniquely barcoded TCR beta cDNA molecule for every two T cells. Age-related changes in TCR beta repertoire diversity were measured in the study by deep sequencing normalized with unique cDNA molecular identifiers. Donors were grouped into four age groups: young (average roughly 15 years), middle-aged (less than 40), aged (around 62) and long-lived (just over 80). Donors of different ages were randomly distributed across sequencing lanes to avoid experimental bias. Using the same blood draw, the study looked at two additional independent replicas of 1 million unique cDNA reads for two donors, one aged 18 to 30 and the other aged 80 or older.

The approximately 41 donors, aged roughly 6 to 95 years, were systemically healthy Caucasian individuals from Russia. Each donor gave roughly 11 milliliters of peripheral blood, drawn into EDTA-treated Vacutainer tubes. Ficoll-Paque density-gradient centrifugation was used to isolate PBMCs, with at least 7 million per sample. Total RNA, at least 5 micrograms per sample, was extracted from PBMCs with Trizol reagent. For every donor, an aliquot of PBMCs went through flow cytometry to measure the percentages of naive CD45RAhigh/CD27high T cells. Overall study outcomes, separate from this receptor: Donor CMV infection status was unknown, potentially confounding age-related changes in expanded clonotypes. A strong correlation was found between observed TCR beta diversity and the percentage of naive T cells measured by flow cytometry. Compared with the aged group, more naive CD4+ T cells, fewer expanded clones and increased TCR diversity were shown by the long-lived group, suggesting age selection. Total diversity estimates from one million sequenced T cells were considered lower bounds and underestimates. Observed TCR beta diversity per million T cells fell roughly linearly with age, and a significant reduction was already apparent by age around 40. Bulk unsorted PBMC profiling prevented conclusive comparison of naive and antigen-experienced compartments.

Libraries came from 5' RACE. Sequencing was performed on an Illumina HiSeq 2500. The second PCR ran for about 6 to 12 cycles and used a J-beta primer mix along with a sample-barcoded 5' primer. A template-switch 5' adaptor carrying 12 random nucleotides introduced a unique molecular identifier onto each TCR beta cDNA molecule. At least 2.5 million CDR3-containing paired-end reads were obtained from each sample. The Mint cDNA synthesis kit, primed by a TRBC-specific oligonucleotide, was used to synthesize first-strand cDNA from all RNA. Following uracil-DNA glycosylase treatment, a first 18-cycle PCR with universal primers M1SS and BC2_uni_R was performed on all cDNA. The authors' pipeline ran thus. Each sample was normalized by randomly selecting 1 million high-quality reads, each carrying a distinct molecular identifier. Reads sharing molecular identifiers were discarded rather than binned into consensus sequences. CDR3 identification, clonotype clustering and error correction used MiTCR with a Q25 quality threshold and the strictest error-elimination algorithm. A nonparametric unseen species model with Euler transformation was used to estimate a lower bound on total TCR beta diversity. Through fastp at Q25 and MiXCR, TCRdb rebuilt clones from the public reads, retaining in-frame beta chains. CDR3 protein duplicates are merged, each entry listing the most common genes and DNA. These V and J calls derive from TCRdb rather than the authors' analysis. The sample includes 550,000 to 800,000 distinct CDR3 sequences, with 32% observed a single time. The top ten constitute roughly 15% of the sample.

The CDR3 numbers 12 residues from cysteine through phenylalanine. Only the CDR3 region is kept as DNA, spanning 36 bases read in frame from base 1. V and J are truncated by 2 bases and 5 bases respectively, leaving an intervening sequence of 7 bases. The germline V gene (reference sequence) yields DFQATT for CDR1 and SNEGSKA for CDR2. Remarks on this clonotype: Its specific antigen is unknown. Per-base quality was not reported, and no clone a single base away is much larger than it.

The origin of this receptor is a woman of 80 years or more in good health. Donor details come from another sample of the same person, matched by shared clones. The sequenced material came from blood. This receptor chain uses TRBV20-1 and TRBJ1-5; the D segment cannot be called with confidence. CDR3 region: CSARWLDQPQHF. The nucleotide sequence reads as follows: TGCAGTGCTAGATGGCTGGATCAGCCCCAGCATTTT.